The clone carrying this TCR beta chain appeared many times. The antigen is not known. J lost 5 bases, V lost 2 bases, and 8 bases had no gene match. The CDR3 covers 16 residues. Germline loops: CDR1 MDHEN, CDR2 SYDVKM. This record comes from a study of response to subunit inactivated influenza vaccine. Study results and caveats: Authors proposed each seasonal influenza vaccination draws in few new T cells.

TCRdb re-analysed the RT-PCR reads in MiXCR, keeping a single row per CDR3 protein. The repertoire has some 300,000 distinct CDR3 sequences, around 20% of them found once; the top ten carry 10%. The sequence was collected from a man in his fifties or sixties who received an inactivated influenza vaccine. This chain joins TRBV28 and TRBJ1-5, with 8 bases identical to TRBD1. Sequenced here: PBMCs from blood, sampled about 20 months after vaccination. The CDR3 here is CASSLGSGQGHQPQHF. For the CDR3, the DNA is TGTGCCAGCAGTTTAGGTAGCGGACAGGGTCATCAGCCCCAGCATTTT.